The 29 T cell receptor beta chains listed next were all sequenced from one sample in a study of blood T cell repertoires in COVID-19. Clones were read by immunoSEQ multiplex PCR, and TCRdb kept only the in-frame ones, dropping some. The sample has about 250,000 clones, about four fifths seen once. The sample comprised peripheral blood. These receptors all stem from a man older than 75 with acute or convalescent COVID-19.

The chain uses TRBV10-3 and TRBJ2-2, with D maybe TRBD2 (6 bases). Trimming left V 5 bases short and J 1 base short, with 8 bases between. Germline CDR1 is ENHRY and CDR2 is SYGVKD. CDR3 size: 14 residues. The CDR3 DNA is TGTGCCATCAGTTATAGCGGGAACACCGGGGAGCTGTTTTTT. Its translation: CAISYSGNTGELFF.

The chain is built from TRBV7-2 and TRBJ2-7; the D is unclear. The CDR3 consists of 12 residues. V was trimmed by 2 bases and J by 3 bases, leaving 5 bases between them. In germline, CDR1 is SGHTA, CDR2 FQGNSA. CDR3 DNA: TGTGCCAGCAGCTTAACTCTCTACGAGCAGTACTTC. Translation gives CASSLTLYEQYF.

The genes are TRBV9 and TRBJ2-5, with D hard to call. The CDR3 sequence is 14 residues long. Germline lookup yields CDR1 SGDLS and CDR2 YYNGEE. Trimming took 1 base from V and 6 from J, leaving 13 bases between them. The CDR3 DNA sequence: TGTGCCAGCAGCGTATCTCTCGGCGGCCAGACCCAGTACTTC. Its protein product is CASSVSLGGQTQYF.

The chain carries TRBV5-1 and TRBJ1-1; 8 nucleotides align to TRBD1. There are 17 residues in the CDR3. Germline V gene lookup returns CDR1 SGHRS and CDR2 YFSETQ. J gave up 1 base and V 5 bases, and 13 bases lay outside the gene matches. CDR3 in amino acids: CASRYHWGTGPNTEAFF. DNA for the CDR3: TGCGCCAGCAGGTACCATTGGGGGACAGGCCCGAACACTGAAGCTTTCTTT.

This chain links TRBV28 with TRBJ2-5, with 7 positions matching TRBD2. With 2 bases clipped from V and 5 bases from J, the junction kept 11 bases outside the gene matches. The CDR3 has 16 residues. Germline V gene data show CDR1 as MDHEN and CDR2 as SYDVKM. The CDR3 is CASSLRASGVAETQYF. For the CDR3, the DNA is TGTGCCAGCAGTTTAAGGGCGAGCGGGGTCGCGGAGACCCAGTACTTC. Supplemented by reference TRBV28 and TRBJ2-5, the full variable domain reads DVKVTQSSRYLVKRTGEKVFLECVQDMDHENMFWYRQDPGLGLRLIYFSYDVKMKEKGDIPEGYSVSREKKERFSLILESASTNQTSMYLCASSLRASGVAETQYFGPGTRLLVL.

The chain employs TRBV7-9 and TRBJ1-3; D may be TRBD1 (6 bases). Germline V lookup: CDR1 SEHNR, CDR2 FQNEAQ (reference sequence). The ends were cut back, 6 bases at V and 0 bases at J, with 18 bases in the middle. The CDR3 contains 17 residues. CDR3 residues: CASRNSGTSPSGNTIYF. CDR3 sequence (DNA): TGTGCCAGCAGGAATTCCGGGACATCGCCCTCTGGAAACACCATATATTTT.

This chain connects TRBV28 to TRBJ1-6, with D uncertain. In germline, CDR1 is MDHEN, CDR2 SYDVKM. The CDR3 consists of 13 residues. The germline V and J ends were trimmed by 8 bases and 6 bases, with 11 bases remaining between them. For the CDR3, the DNA is TGTGCCAGCTGGGCCCCGCTTAATTCACCCCTCCACTTT. This codes for CASWAPLNSPLHF.

The table lists this clone with a count of one. This chain joins TRBV5-3 and TRBJ2-7; TRBD1 matches at 7 bases. TRBV5-3 belongs to the ORF category, with a function that is uncertain. The CDR3 sequence is 14 residues long. After removal of 3 bases from V and 1 base from J, the junction contained 4 bases not matched to a gene. CDR3 DNA sequence: TGTGCCAGAAGCTCGGGACAGCAATCCTACGAGCAGTACTTC. Residues: CARSSGQQSYEQYF.

This clone appeared once. The chain employs TRBV10-3 and TRBJ2-2; D possibly corresponds to TRBD2 (6 bases). The CDR3 loop spans 17 amino acids. Germline values: CDR1 ENHRY, CDR2 SYGVKD. V dropped 5 bases and J dropped 1 base, with 17 bases sitting between them. As DNA, the CDR3 is TGTGCCATCAGTTTCGGTAGCGGAACTAAGAACACCGGGGAGCTGTTTTTT. Translated: CAISFGSGTKNTGELFF.

The chain is built from TRBV13 and TRBJ2-1, with D possibly TRBD2 on 6 matching bases. The germline gives CDR1 PRHDT, CDR2 FYEKMQ (reference sequence). Between the trimmed V and J ends, which lost 6 bases and 6 bases, there was a span of 12 bases. CDR3 length: 13 amino acids. The CDR3 nucleotides read TGTGCCAGCAGGGGGGGAGCGTTCAATGAGCAGTTCTTC. It is translated as CASRGGAFNEQFF. Complete variable domain (other parts from reference TRBV13 and TRBJ2-1): AAGVIQSPRHLIKEKRETATLKCYPIPRHDTVYWYQQGPGQDPQFLISFYEKMQSDKGSIPDRFSAQQFSDYHSELNMSSLELGDSALYFCASRGGAFNEQFFGPGTRLTVL.

This clone was detected a few times. The J gene is TRBJ2-7, the V gene TRBV6-1, with D maybe TRBD1 (6 bases). The V gene's germline CDR1 is MNHNS and CDR2 SASEGT. This CDR3 has 15 residues. V lost 3 bases, J lost 3 bases, and 15 bases lay in between. The CDR3 is CASSEGGTTIYEQYF. CDR3 bases: TGTGCCAGCAGTGAGGGTGGGACAACCATCTACGAGCAGTACTTC.

The J gene is TRBJ1-2, the V gene TRBV3-1 (or the pseudogene TRBV3-2); D call uncertain. Germline-derived CDR1 and CDR2 are LGHDT and YNNKEL (reference sequence). This CDR3 comprises 15 residues. The V end lost 4 bases, the J end lost 0 bases, and 12 bases lay between the germline ends. Here the CDR3 reads CASSPVIGANYGYTF. DNA for the CDR3: TGTGCCAGCAGCCCGGTTATCGGAGCTAACTATGGCTACACCTTC.

The chain uses TRBV5-1 and TRBJ2-3, with 11 bases matching TRBD1. V lost 4 bases to trimming and J lost 4 bases; unmatched junction nucleotides: 8. The CDR3 totals 16 residues. Germline V gives CDR1 SGHRS, CDR2 YFSETQ. CDR3 coding DNA: TGCGCCAGCAGCCCCGGACAGGGGGCGCGCGCAGATACGCAGTATTTT. It specifies CASSPGQGARADTQYF. Drawing the rest from reference TRBV5-1 and TRBJ2-3, the complete variable domain is KAGVTQTPRYLIKTRGQQVTLSCSPISGHRSVSWYQQTPGQGLQFLFEYFSETQRNKGNFPGRFSGRQFSNSRSEMNVSTLELGDSALYLCASSPGQGARADTQYFGPGTRLTVL.

The chain couples TRBV6-5 to TRBJ2-4; TRBD2 matches 7 bases. The CDR3 has 15 amino acids. CDR1 is MNHEY and CDR2 is SVGAGI in the germline V gene. Unmatched junction bases numbered 11, after V lost 6 bases and J lost 6 bases. CDR3 protein: CASSSGPPGGNIQYF. The CDR3 nucleotides are TGTGCCAGCAGCTCCGGACCCCCGGGGGGAAACATTCAGTACTTC.

This clone was observed a handful of times. The V and J genes are TRBV29-1 and TRBJ1-1; unclear D gene. V lost 4 bases to trimming and J lost 5 bases, with 8 bases between them. CDR3 length equals 11 residues. Germline CDR1 reads SQVTM; CDR2 reads ANQGSEA. As DNA, the CDR3 is TGCAGCGTTGGTACAGCAACTGAAGCTTTCTTT. Translated, it gives CSVGTATEAFF. Looking up the rest from reference TRBV29-1 and TRBJ1-1 gives the full variable domain: SAVISQKPSRDICQRGTSLTIQCQVDSQVTMMFWYRQQPGQSLTLIATANQGSEATYESGFVIDKFPISRPNLTFSTLTVSNMSPEDSSIYLCSVGTATEAFFGQGTRLTVV.

The genes are TRBV6-5 and TRBJ2-7; 12 positions match TRBD1. The junction had 5 bases not matched to a gene; V was cut back by 7 bases and J by 4 bases. This CDR3 contains 14 residues. Germline-derived CDR1 and CDR2 are MNHEY and SVGAGI. The CDR3 DNA reads as TGTGCCAGCAAACCGGGACAGGGGGCTTACGAGCAGTACTTC. Translation gives CASKPGQGAYEQYF.

This chain uses TRBV15 with TRBJ1-5; 7 nucleotides line up with TRBD1. Germline trimming cut 2 bases from V and 7 bases from J; bases unmatched to any gene: 8. Germline V gives CDR1 LNHNV, CDR2 YYDKDF (reference sequence). The CDR3 contains 15 residues. DNA for the CDR3: TGTGCCACCAGCAGAAGGACAGGCACTGCCCAGCCCCAGCATTTT. This gives the protein CATSRRTGTAQPQHF.

This clone was picked up many times. The chain joins TRBV6-6 to TRBJ2-3; 7 bases fit TRBD1. CDR1 is MNHNY, CDR2 SVGAGI, per germline (reference sequence). After removal of 6 bases from V and 0 bases from J, the junction contained 3 bases not matched to a gene. CDR3 length equals 14 residues. This chain's CDR3 is CASSQDRSTDTQYF. CDR3 sequence (DNA): TGTGCCAGCAGCCAGGACAGGAGCACAGATACGCAGTATTTT.

The V and J genes are TRBV30 and TRBJ1-1, with D perhaps matching TRBD1 (5 bases). V was trimmed by 4 bases and J by 0 bases, leaving 9 bases between them. The CDR3 is 13 residues long. Germline V gives CDR1 GTSNPN, CDR2 SVGIG (reference sequence). The CDR3 nucleotides are TGTGCCTGGACGGAGACAGTGAACACTGAAGCTTTCTTT. Amino acid sequence: CAWTETVNTEAFF.

This chain links TRBV27 with TRBJ1-1, with TRBD1 matching 7 bases. This CDR3 comprises 15 residues. J lost 1 base, V lost 6 bases, and 8 bases had no gene match. Germline lookup yields CDR1 MNHEY and CDR2 SMNVEV (reference sequence). The CDR3 is CASSPMGQPNTEAFF. Here the CDR3 DNA reads TGTGCCAGCAGCCCGATGGGACAGCCGAACACTGAAGCTTTCTTT.

A few counts support this clone. The J gene is TRBJ1-5, the V gene TRBV3-1 (or the pseudogene TRBV3-2); D might be TRBD1 (6 bases). The CDR3 loop spans 15 amino acids. The V gene lost 4 bases and the J gene lost 6 bases, with 16 bases spanning the gap. The germline V gene has CDR1 LGHDT and CDR2 YNNKEL (reference sequence). CDR3 loop: CASSLKIGGPQPQHF. The CDR3, as DNA: TGTGCCAGCAGCCTTAAGATCGGGGGGCCTCAGCCCCAGCATTTT.

The chain recombines TRBV5-4 with TRBJ1-2; D uncertain. Trimming took off 1 base at V and 8 bases at J, with 12 bases between the two ends. This CDR3 region has 13 residues. Germline CDR1 is SGHNT and CDR2 is YYREEE (reference sequence). CDR3 sequence (DNA): TGTGCCAGCAGCTTGACGGTAGAGGGCGGCTACACCTTC. This translates into CASSLTVEGGYTF.

The rearrangement links TRBV7-6 to TRBJ2-5; D is possibly TRBD2 (6 bases). The ends were cut back, 1 base at V and 1 base at J, with 10 bases in the middle. Looked up from germline, CDR1 is SGHVS and CDR2 is FNYEAQ. This CDR3 has 15 amino acids. CDR3 nucleotides: TGTGCCAGCAGCTTAGATGCTAGCGCCCAAGAGACCCAGTACTTC. Protein: CASSLDASAQETQYF.

The chain carries TRBV19 and TRBJ2-1; 9 bases fit TRBD1. The CDR3 is 17 amino acids. CDR1 and CDR2 (germline): LNHDA, SQIVND (reference sequence). J gave up 5 bases and V 7 bases, and 15 bases lay outside the gene matches. CDR3 in amino acids: CASTTAQRQGVNNEQFF. For the CDR3, the DNA is TGTGCCAGTACCACAGCCCAGAGACAGGGGGTAAACAATGAGCAGTTCTTC. Complete variable domain (other parts from reference TRBV19 and TRBJ2-1): DGGITQSPKYLFRKEGQNVTLSCEQNLNHDAMYWYRQDPGQGLRLIYYSQIVNDFQKGDIAEGYSVSREKKESFPLTVTSAQKNPTAFYLCASTTAQRQGVNNEQFFGPGTRLTVL.

About this clone: Mismatch with germline at one junction end may stem from a read error. The chain carries TRBV11-2 and TRBJ1-2; 7 positions match TRBD1. CDR1 and CDR2 (germline): SGHAT, FQNNGV. The CDR3 length is 11 residues. The DNA of the CDR3 is TGTGCCAGCAGCTCCCCGGGACAGCCCGTTTTC. Translated, it gives CASSSPGQPVF.

This rearrangement joins TRBV7-2 to TRBJ2-3; 9 nucleotides align to TRBD2. The CDR3 contains 19 residues. The junction had 12 bases not matched to a gene; V was cut back by 1 base and J by 1 base. CDR1 and CDR2 from the germline V gene are SGHTA and FQGNSA. Written as DNA, the CDR3 is TGTGCCAGCAGCTTAGGTCGACGGTCTAGCGGGGTTCGCACAGATACGCAGTATTTT. It encodes CASSLGRRSSGVRTDTQYF.

V is TRBV2 and J is TRBJ2-5; D is possibly TRBD1 (6 bases). Germline CDR1 is SNHLY and CDR2 is FYNNEI. CDR3 length: 14 amino acids. The V gene lost 6 bases and the J gene lost 7 bases, with 18 bases spanning the gap. This chain's CDR3 is CASRATGEVWTQYF. CDR3 DNA: TGTGCCAGCAGGGCGACAGGCGAGGTGTGGACCCAGTACTTC.

CDR3 residues: CASSLGLAGGEQFF. As DNA, the CDR3 is TGTGCCAGCAGCCTCGGACTAGCGGGTGGTGAGCAGTTCTTC. V gene TRBV3-1 (or the pseudogene TRBV3-2) combines with J gene TRBJ2-1, with TRBD2 identical over 11 bases. This CDR3 is 14 amino acids long. V shed 4 bases and J 9 bases; nucleotides not matched to a gene: 5. Germline V CDR1 and CDR2: LGHDT, YNNKEL (reference sequence).

The genes are TRBV18 and TRBJ2-1; possibly TRBD1 for D (6 bases). Germline values: CDR1 KGHSH, CDR2 LQKENI. Trimming removed 3 bases from V and 9 bases from J, with 6 bases in between. This CDR3 contains 11 residues. The CDR3 region is CASSPDSEQFF. The CDR3 DNA follows: TGTGCCAGCTCACCGGACAGTGAGCAGTTCTTC.